The clone carrying this TCR beta chain came up many times. Its antigen is not known. This sample stems from a study of CD8 T cells in ankylosing spondylitis. Per the germline V gene, CDR1 is MNHEY and CDR2 is SVGEGT. The CDR3 has 11 amino acids. With 4 bases removed from V and 12 bases from J, the gap between germline ends came to 9 bases. Study outcomes and limitations: Reportedly, significant enrichment of disease-linked clones occurred in matched ankylosing spondylitis synovial fluid. A TCR beta motif of roughly eight highly homologous variants seemed to mark ankylosing spondylitis blood. Some motif variants had been reported before (in reactive arthritis synovial fluid and blood).

Quantitative 5'-RACE with molecular barcodes generated TCR beta libraries. TCRdb re-analysed the 5' RACE reads in MiXCR, keeping a single row per CDR3 protein. The sample lists 500,000 to 650,000 distinct CDR3 sequences, about 5.2% occurring once. V gene TRBV6-2 or TRBV6-3 combines with J gene TRBJ2-2, with D unclear. The sample taken for sequencing was blood, either unsorted or a sorted T cell fraction (not recorded which). The TCR comes from a male donor with ankylosing spondylitis. CDR3 bases: TGTGCCAGCAGTTCCACGACGAAGCTGTTTTTT. Residues: CASSSTTKLFF.